These 5 T cell receptor beta chains share one sample of origin, sequenced in a study of spatial heterogeneity in lung cancer. Points from the study as a whole: Mutation tallies in tumors tracked expanded intratumoral alpha and beta TCR counts.

These receptors' antigens are unknown. Noted time point: sample taken at primary tumor resection. MiXCR was run by TCRdb on the 5' RACE reads, yielding one entry per CDR3 protein. The profile shows 7,500 to 8,000 distinct CDR3 sequences, around 7% of them singletons. The sample in question was lung tumor tissue, obtained at surgery. The origin of the receptors is a female donor with early-stage non-small cell lung cancer.

This clonotype was counted ten times or more. The J gene is TRBJ2-3, the V gene TRBV5-6; possible D gene TRBD2, 6 bases. This CDR3 comprises 17 residues. Trimming cost V 4 bases and J 3 bases, with 21 bases left between them. CDR1 is SGHDT and CDR2 is YYEEEE in the germline V gene. In DNA form, the CDR3 reads TGTGCCAGCAGCCCGCCTGGTGCGGACTACTTAACAGATACGCAGTATTTT. Translation: CASSPPGADYLTDTQYF.

This clonotype was recorded many times. CDR3 coding DNA: TGTGCCAGCAGTTACTCGTGGGGGGGTCGGACTTTGTCCTACGAGCAGTACTTC. This gives the protein CASSYSWGGRTLSYEQYF. The chain carries TRBV6-2 or TRBV6-3 and TRBJ2-7; 7 bases agree with TRBD2. There are 18 residues in the CDR3. Germline V gives CDR1 MNHEY, CDR2 SVGEGT. V was clipped by 0 bases and J by 1 base; unmatched bases: 12.

In the case of this clonotype: This clone may be a read error of a much larger clone one base away. V is TRBV29-1 and J is TRBJ2-5, with D tentatively TRBD1 (6 bases). Germline V gene data show CDR1 as SQVTM and CDR2 as ANQGSEA. V was cut by 7 bases and J by 3 bases, with 18 bases left in between. The CDR3 is 14 amino acids. The CDR3 DNA is TGCAGCGCAGACGATGGGGGCTGGGAAGAGACCCAGTACTTC. Translated, it gives CSADDGGWEETQYF. Full variable domain (rest looked up from reference TRBV29-1 and TRBJ2-5): SAVISQKPSRDICQRGTSLTIQCQVDSQVTMMFWYRQQPGQSLTLIATANQGSEATYESGFVIDKFPISRPNLTFSTLTVSNMSPEDSSIYLCSADDGGWEETQYFGPGTRLLVL.

This clonotype was found many times. The chain uses TRBV18 and TRBJ1-1; no clear D gene. Germline V gives CDR1 KGHSH, CDR2 LQKENI. Trimming left V 3 bases short and J 3 bases short, with 8 bases between. CDR3 size: 13 residues. CDR3: CASSPGLDTEAFF. DNA of the CDR3: TGTGCCAGCTCACCGGGATTGGACACTGAAGCTTTCTTT.

This clonotype has ten or more counts. The CDR3 DNA reads TGCAGTGCTAGGGGACTAGCGGGAGCCTACAATGAGCAGTTCTTC. It is translated as CSARGLAGAYNEQFF. The rearrangement uses TRBV20-1 and TRBJ2-1; 14 positions agree with TRBD2. The CDR3 runs 15 residues. Germline V lookup: CDR1 DFQATT, CDR2 SNEGSKA (reference sequence). Trimming removed 3 bases from V and 2 bases from J; junction bases left unmatched: 0.